This T cell receptor beta chain was observed in a study of T-cell reconstitution after alpha-beta-depleted transplantation in children. The CDR3 contains 14 residues. Between the trimmed V and J ends, which lost 7 bases and 1 base, there was a span of 15 bases. From germline, CDR1 is SQVTM and CDR2 ANQGSEA. As it was prepared, the TCRbeta library received unique molecular identifiers. A single record per CDR3 protein comes from TCRdb applying MiXCR to the PCR reads. This sample has almost 400,000 distinct CDR3 sequences, with about a fifth found just once. This clonotype was counted between two and nine times.

The rearrangement links TRBV29-1 to TRBJ2-3, with a tentative D call TRBD1 (5 bases). Here the sequenced sample was PBMCs from the stem cell graft donor, taken from the stem cell graft. The sequence came from a human donor who donated a stem cell graft to a child with acute myeloid leukemia. The CDR3 spells CSAPGLVGTDTQYF. CDR3 bases: TGCAGCGCCCCAGGGCTGGTGGGCACAGATACGCAGTATTTT.